This paragraph reports one T cell receptor (beta chain). Antigen: not known. The sample belongs to a study of a mutant IDH1 vaccine in newly diagnosed glioma. Study-wide context: Before enrollment, the patients had been treated with radiotherapy alone, temozolomide alone, or both together. Most of them had received both.

The protocol was immunoSEQ multiplex PCR, while the TCRdb copy is restricted to in-frame clones and leaves out a portion. The sample has 70,000 to 90,000 clones; 85% are singletons. This CDR3 has 15 amino acids. With 2 bases removed from V and 1 base from J, the gap between germline ends came to 11 bases. The germline CDR1 and CDR2 sequences are SGHRS and YFSETQ. The sample's time point: week 23, last vaccination. The content of each vaccine dose was 300 ug of mutant IDH1 20-mer peptide, and topical imiquimod accompanied it. The donor cohort comprised cases of new WHO grade 3 or 4 IDH1-mutant, ATRX-lost astrocytoma.

J is TRBJ2-3 and V is TRBV5-1; no clear D gene. Here the sequenced sample was PBMCs, taken from a glioma patient whose treatment included an IDH1 peptide vaccine. This clonotype was obtained from a man aged 25-40 years with glioma. Some clones in this sample may be carry-over from other donors' samples. This CDR3 reads CASSFRSPGTDTQYF. CDR3 coding DNA: TGCGCCAGCAGCTTCCGGTCCCCCGGCACAGATACGCAGTATTTT.